This TCR beta chain was identified during a study of shared clonotypes between healthy human individuals (dated by TCRdb to 2018 to 2021). In terms of the full investigation: The cohort included a few men and a couple of women between 18 and 49 years of age. Between about 0.85 and 10 billion PBMCs per donor were obtained by leukapheresis. For each donor, three plates each were used for CD4 naive and CD4 memory, two plates were used for CD8 naive, and one plate was used for CD8 memory. Different laboratories and diverse techniques were used to prepare libraries and sequence TCR repertoires, to increase sequencing depth and limit assay-specific biases. Blood TCR repertoires of four to six healthy adults were deeply sequenced to estimate repertoire size and the extent of clonotype sharing between individuals. The full study reports these points: Even with the large sequencing depth, rarefaction of the sorted-subset datasets indicated that sequencing was incomplete. Based on pairwise subsampling, the degree of clonotype sharing among donors was expected to be affected by sequencing depth. Because the study included a small number of donors, the genetic and exposure-history diversity represented was limited. Estimated clonotype richness was generally larger for naive than for memory subsets. Higher generation probabilities were observed for clonotypes shared by all four sorted-subset donors than for non-shared clonotypes. Roughly 5.2% of naive CD4, 3.5% of naive CD8, 2.3% of memory CD4, and 0.35% to 0.4% of memory CD8 clonotypes were shared across several donors. Sampling was restricted to blood, and TCR repertoires in tissues likely differ from the TCR repertoires found in blood.

The donors were healthy, HIV-negative adults who had no recently reported acute infections or vaccinations. Every donor was a Caucasian adult living in Nashville, Tennessee, USA. Magnetic negative selection was used to enrich CD4+ T cells, after which naive cells were positively selected on CD45RA and the negative fraction became the memory subset. Blood was obtained by leukapheresis, after which PBMCs were separated by Ficoll-Histopaque density gradient centrifugation and cryopreserved in liquid nitrogen vapor phase. Analytical flow cytometry was used to check the purity and quantity of every magnetically sorted T cell population. From each sorted fraction, genomic DNA was isolated and quantified by UV absorbance on a Nanodrop 2000c. Using the deep immunoSEQ assay, TCR CDR3 regions were amplified from genomic DNA by multiplex PCR. Genomic DNA extracted from each cell subset was distributed evenly over all wells of several immunoSEQ 96-well plates, and each plate served as one replicate. For sorted subsets, 200 to 250 ng genomic DNA, equal to some 30,000 T cell genomes, was loaded into each replicate PCR. The purified libraries were quantified using a Qubit 3.0 fluorometer, sized with a Bioanalyzer 2100, and then quantified again using the KAPA Library Quantification kit. Each immunoSEQ 96-well plate was sequenced on its own single-read 150-cycle Illumina NextSeq 550 flow cell. The authors' analysis ran thus. Because the immunoSEQ output included only junctional sequences and no quality scores, the filtering could not be the same as the filtering used for full-length reads. To assign V/J genes and CDR3, sequences were annotated using PyIR, a Python wrapper for IgBLAST v1.9, with IMGT germline references. Reads with weak V/J assignments (E-value above 1e-6), missing CDR3, stop codons, out-of-frame junctions, or ambiguous translated residues were removed. V3J clonotypes were defined by identical inferred V gene, J gene, and CDR3 amino acid sequence. Percentage overlap between repertoires was calculated by dividing the number of shared unique clonotypes by the size of the smaller repertoire. RTK rarefaction, the Chao1 estimator, and Recon v2.1 estimates of unobserved clonotypes were used to assess repertoire richness. Generation probabilities for all TCRbeta clonotypes obtained by the gDNA method from four donors were computed using OLGA. TCRdb's version of the immuneACCESS table is confined to in-frame rearrangements and falls short of the full clone set. An unresolved V gene accounts for under half of the shortfall where checked; the remainder is of unknown origin. D and trimming come from the DNA, and the V and J calls and clone size come from that table. This sample lists some 2,000,000 clones; 90% to 95% were detected once. The ten top clones hold about 0.13% of the sample.

The CDR3 goes from the cysteine to the phenylalanine over 14 residues. Left in the record is the CDR3 DNA by itself, 42 bases read in frame from the first base. According to the germline V gene, CDR1 reads ENHRY and CDR2 reads SYGVKD. At the junction V is shortened by 6 bases and J by 1 base, with 10 bases in between. About this clone: The clone's antigen remains unknown. One base away there is no much larger clone; base qualities are not given.

In this chain, TRBV10-3 is recombined with TRBJ1-5; the D gene is not confidently resolved. This receptor was taken from a man aged 18 to 35 in good health. The sample was naive CD4+ T cells sorted from blood. The sample's cell subset or site label, decoded: CD45RA+ positively selected. CDR3 region: CAISETNSNQPQHF. The DNA reads TGTGCCATCAGCGAGACTAACAGCAATCAGCCCCAGCATTTT.